This T cell receptor beta chain was profiled in a study of T cells in Graves' hyperthyroidism and ophthalmopathy. Study outcomes and limitations: The model identified upcoming ophthalmopathy a median about 7.1 months ahead of onset.

The patients, who ranged from 18 to 65 in age, presented with newly diagnosed hyperthyroidism lasting under 2 months. A word on this clonotype: What it binds is unknown.

The ends were cut back, 8 bases at V and 3 bases at J, with 15 bases in the middle. CDR3 length: 14 amino acids. Looked up from germline, CDR1 is ENHRY and CDR2 is SYGVKD. RNA transcripts provided the source from which TCR beta CDR3 regions were amplified. HTBI primers were used for first-round RT-PCR of the TCR CDR3. TCRdb reanalysed the multiplex PCR reads using MiXCR and keeps one entry per CDR3 protein. The repertoire consists of 550,000 to 850,000 distinct CDR3 sequences, with under 20% occurring once and the leading ten covering roughly 17%. Source material: blood. This clonotype was obtained from a woman aged 50 to 65 with Graves' hyperthyroidism that later progressed to Graves' ophthalmopathy. The chain is built from TRBV10-3 and TRBJ2-3; D possibly uses TRBD1 or TRBD2 (5 bases each). CDR3 protein: CAIQTGTMTDTQYF. CDR3 sequence (DNA): TGTGCCATCCAGACCGGGACCATGACAGATACGCAGTATTTT.